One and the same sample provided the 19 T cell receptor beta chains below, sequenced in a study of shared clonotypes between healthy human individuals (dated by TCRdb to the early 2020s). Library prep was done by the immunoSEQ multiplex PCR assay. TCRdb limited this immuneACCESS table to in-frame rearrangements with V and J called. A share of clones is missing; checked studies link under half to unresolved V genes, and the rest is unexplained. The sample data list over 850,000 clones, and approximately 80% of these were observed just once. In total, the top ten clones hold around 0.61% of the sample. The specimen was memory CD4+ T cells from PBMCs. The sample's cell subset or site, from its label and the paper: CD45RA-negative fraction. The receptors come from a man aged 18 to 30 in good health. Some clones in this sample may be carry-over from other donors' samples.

The CDR3 DNA follows: TGTGCCAGCAGCTGGATGACTAGCTCCGGGGAGCTGTTTTTT. It is translated as CASSWMTSSGELFF. V gene TRBV7-2 combines with J gene TRBJ2-2; 7 bases line up with TRBD2. The V gene's germline CDR1 is SGHTA and CDR2 FQGNSA. V lost 4 bases, J lost 6 bases, and 5 bases stayed unmatched. The CDR3 is made up of 14 amino acids. Full variable domain (rest looked up from reference TRBV7-2 and TRBJ2-2): GAGVSQSPSNKVTEKGKDVELRCDPISGHTALYWYRQSLGQGLEFLIYFQGNSAPDKSGLPSDRFSAERTGGSVSTLTIQRTQQEDSAVYLCASSWMTSSGELFFGEGSRLTVL.

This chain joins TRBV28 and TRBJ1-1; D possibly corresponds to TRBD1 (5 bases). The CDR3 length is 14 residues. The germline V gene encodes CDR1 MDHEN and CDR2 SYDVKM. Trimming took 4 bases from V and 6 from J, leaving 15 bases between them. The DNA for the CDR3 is TGTGCCAGCAGTTCCCCGGGCAGAGGGGCTGAAGCTTTCTTT. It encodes CASSSPGRGAEAFF.

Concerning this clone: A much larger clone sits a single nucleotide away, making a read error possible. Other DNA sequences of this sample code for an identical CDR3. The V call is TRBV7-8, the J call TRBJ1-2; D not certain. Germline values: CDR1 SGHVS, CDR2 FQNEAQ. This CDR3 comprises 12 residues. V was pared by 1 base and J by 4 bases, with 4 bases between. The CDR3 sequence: CASSLESYGYTF. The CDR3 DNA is TGTGCCAGCAGCTTAGAGAGCTATGGCTACACCTTC.

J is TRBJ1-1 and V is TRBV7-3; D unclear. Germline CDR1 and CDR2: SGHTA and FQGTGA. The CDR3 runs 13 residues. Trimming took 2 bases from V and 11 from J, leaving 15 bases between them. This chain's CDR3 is CASSLAGMAGAFF. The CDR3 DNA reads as TGTGCCAGCAGCTTAGCGGGGATGGCGGGCGCTTTCTTT.

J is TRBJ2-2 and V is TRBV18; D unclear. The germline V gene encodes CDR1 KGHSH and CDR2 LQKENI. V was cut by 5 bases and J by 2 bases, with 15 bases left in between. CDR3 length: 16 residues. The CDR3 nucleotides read TGTGCCAGCTCATCGGACCTCCTAAGCAACACCGGGGAGCTGTTTTTT. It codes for CASSSDLLSNTGELFF. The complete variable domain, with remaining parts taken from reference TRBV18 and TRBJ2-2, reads NAGVMQNPRHLVRRRGQEARLRCSPMKGHSHVYWYRQLPEEGLKFMVYLQKENIIDESGMPKERFSAEFPKEGPSILRIQQVVRGDSAAYFCASSSDLLSNTGELFFGEGSRLTVL.

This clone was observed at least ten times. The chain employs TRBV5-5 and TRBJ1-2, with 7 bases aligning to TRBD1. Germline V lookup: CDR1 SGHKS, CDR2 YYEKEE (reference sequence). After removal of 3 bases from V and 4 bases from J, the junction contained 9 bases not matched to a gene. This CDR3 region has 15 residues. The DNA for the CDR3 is TGTGCCAGCAGCTGGGAGCCGGGACAGCCCTATGGCTACACCTTC. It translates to CASSWEPGQPYGYTF.

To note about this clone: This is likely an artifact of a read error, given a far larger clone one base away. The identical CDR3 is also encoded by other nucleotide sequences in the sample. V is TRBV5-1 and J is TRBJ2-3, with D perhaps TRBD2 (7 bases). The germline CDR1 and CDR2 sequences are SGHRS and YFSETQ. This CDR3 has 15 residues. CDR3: CASSLAGQGGDTQYF. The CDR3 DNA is TGCGCCAGCAGCTTGGCGGGACAAGGGGGGGATACGCAGTACTTT.

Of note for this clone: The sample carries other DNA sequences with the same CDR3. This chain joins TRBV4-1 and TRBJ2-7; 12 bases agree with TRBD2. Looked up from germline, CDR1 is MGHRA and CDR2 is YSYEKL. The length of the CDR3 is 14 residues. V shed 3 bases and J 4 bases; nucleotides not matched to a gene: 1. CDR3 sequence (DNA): TGCGCCAGCAGCCAGGGACTAGCGGGTTACGAGCAGTACTTC. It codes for CASSQGLAGYEQYF.

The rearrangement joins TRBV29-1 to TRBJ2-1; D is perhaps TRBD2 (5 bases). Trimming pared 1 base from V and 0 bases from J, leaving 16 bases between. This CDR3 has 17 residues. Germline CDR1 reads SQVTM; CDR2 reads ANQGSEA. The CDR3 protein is CSVEGRMDGSSYNEQFF. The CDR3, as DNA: TGCAGCGTTGAAGGACGTATGGATGGGAGCTCCTACAATGAGCAGTTCTTC.

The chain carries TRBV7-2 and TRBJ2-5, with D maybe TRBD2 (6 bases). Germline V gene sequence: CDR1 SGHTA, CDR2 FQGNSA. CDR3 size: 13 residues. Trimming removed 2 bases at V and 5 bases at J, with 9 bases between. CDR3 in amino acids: CASSLWEEETQYF. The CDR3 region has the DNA TGTGCCAGCAGCTTATGGGAGGAGGAGACCCAGTACTTC. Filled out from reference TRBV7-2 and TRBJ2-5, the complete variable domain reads GAGVSQSPSNKVTEKGKDVELRCDPISGHTALYWYRQSLGQGLEFLIYFQGNSAPDKSGLPSDRFSAERTGGSVSTLTIQRTQQEDSAVYLCASSLWEEETQYFGPGTRLLVL.

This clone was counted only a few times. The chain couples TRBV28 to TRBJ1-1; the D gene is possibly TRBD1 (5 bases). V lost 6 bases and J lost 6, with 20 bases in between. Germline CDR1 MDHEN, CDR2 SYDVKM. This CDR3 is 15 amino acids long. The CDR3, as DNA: TGTGCCAGCAGAACTTGGGGGTCCACGGGCTCTGAAGCTTTCTTT. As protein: CASRTWGSTGSEAFF.

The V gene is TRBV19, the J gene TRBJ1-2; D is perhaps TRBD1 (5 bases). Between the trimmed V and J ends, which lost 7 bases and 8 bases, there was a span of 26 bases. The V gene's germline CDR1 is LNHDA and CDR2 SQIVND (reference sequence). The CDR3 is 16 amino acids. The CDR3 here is CASTPLRAVFDSGYTF. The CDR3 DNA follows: TGTGCCAGTACCCCTTTGAGAGCGGTCTTTGACAGCGGCTACACCTTC.

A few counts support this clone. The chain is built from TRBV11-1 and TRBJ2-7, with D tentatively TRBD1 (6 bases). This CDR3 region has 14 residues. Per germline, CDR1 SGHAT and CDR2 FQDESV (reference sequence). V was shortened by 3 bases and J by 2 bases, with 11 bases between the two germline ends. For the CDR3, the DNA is TGTGCCAGCAGCTTGGCCAGGGGTCCCTACGAGCAGTACTTC. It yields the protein CASSLARGPYEQYF.

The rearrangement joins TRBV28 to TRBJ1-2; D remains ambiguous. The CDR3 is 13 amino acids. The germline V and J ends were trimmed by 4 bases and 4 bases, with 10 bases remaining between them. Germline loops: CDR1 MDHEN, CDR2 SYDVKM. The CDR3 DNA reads TGTGCCAGCAGTTCATCCGGGAGCTATGGCTACACCTTC. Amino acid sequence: CASSSSGSYGYTF.

The CDR3 DNA sequence: TGTGCCAGCAGCCTCAGGGGAAGGGGCACAGATACGCAGTATTTT. This translates into CASSLRGRGTDTQYF. The V and J genes are TRBV5-4 and TRBJ2-3; tentatively, D is TRBD1 (6 bases). Trimming pared 4 bases from V and 1 base from J, leaving 13 bases between. CDR1 and CDR2 (germline): SGHNT, YYREEE (reference sequence). The CDR3 consists of 15 residues.

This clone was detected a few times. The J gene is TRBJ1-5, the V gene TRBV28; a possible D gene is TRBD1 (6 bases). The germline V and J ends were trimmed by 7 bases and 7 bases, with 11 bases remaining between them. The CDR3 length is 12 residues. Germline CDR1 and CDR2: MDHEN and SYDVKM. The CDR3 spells CASKQGPQPQHF. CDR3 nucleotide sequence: TGTGCCAGCAAACAGGGCCCGCAGCCCCAGCATTTT. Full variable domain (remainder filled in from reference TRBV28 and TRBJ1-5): DVKVTQSSRYLVKRTGEKVFLECVQDMDHENMFWYRQDPGLGLRLIYFSYDVKMKEKGDIPEGYSVSREKKERFSLILESASTNQTSMYLCASKQGPQPQHFGDGTRLSIL.

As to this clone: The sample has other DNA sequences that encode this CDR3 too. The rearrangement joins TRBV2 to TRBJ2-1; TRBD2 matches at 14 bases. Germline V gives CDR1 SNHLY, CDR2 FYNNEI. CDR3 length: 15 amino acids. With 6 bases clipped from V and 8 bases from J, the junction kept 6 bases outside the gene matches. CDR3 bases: TGTGCCAGCAGCGCGACTAGCGGGAGGGCCCATGAGCAGTTCTTC. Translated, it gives CASSATSGRAHEQFF.

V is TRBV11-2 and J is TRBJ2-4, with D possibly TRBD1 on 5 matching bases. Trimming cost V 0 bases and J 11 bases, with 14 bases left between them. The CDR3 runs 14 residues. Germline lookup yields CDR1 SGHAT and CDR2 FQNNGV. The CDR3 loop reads CASSLDRTMHFQYF. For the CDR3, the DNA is TGTGCCAGCAGCTTAGACCGGACAATGCATTTTCAGTACTTC.

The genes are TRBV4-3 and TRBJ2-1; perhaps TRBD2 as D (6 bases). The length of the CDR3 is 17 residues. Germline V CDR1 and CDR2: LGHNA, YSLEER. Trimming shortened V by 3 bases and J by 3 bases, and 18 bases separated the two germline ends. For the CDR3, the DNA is TGCGCCAGCAGCCACCTCCCCGTAGCGGAGGACTACAATGAGCAGTTCTTC. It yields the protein CASSHLPVAEDYNEQFF.